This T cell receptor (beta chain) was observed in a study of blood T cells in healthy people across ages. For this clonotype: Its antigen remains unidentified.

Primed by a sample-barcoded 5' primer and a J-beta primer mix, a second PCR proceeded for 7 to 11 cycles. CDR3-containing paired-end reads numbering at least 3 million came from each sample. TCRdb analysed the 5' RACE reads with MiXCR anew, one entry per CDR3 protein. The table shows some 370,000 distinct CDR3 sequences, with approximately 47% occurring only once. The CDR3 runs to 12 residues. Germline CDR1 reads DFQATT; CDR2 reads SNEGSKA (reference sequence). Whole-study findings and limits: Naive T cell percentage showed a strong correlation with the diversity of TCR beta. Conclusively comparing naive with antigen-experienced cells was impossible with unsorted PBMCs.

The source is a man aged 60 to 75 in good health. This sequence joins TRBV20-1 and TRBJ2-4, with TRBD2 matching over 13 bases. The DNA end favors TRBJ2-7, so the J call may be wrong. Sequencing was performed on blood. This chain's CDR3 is CSGTSGAYEQYF. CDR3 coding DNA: TGCTCCGGGACTAGCGGGGCCTACGAGCAGTACTTC.